This T cell receptor beta chain was found in a study of PD-1 blockade in mismatch repair-deficient tumors. Mismatch repair deficiency was confirmed in all patients, by PCR or immunohistochemistry. Germline-derived CDR1 and CDR2 are SGHVS and FQNEAQ. V was clipped by 3 bases and J by 0 bases; unmatched bases: 8. CDR3 size: 18 residues. The study's findings and limits: Rapid post-treatment expansion, then contraction, generally preceding radiologic response, marked tumor-resident clones.

Of note for this clone: What it binds is not known.

Generated by immunoSEQ multiplex PCR, the TCRdb table keeps only in-frame clones and is missing some. The sample has about 51,000 clones; approximately 84% are singletons. The sequencing used peripheral blood, collected roughly 20 weeks after starting pembrolizumab. The rearrangement links TRBV7-8 to TRBJ2-1; 10 positions match TRBD2. The origin of this receptor is an adult with mismatch repair-deficient cancer. The CDR3 reads CASSFRSGRVYSYNEQFF. Written as DNA, the CDR3 is TGTGCCAGCAGCTTCAGGAGCGGGAGGGTTTACTCCTACAATGAGCAGTTCTTC.